This paragraph covers one T cell receptor beta chain sequence. Using the 5' RACE reads, TCRdb records one entry per CDR3 protein without DNA. The sample's table shows 200,000 to 300,000 distinct CDR3 sequences. The sample is drawn from a study of T cells expressing NK-cell markers. Germline-derived CDR1 and CDR2 are DFQATT and SNEGSKA (reference sequence). CDR3 size: 14 residues. The chain recombines TRBV20-1 with TRBJ2-5; TCRdb reports TRBD1, a call that lacks DNA to check it against. This receptor was identified in a man aged 18 to 29 in good health. Sample: blood T cells: a sorted CD56 or NKG2C T cell subset, CD4+ or CD8+ T cells, or bulk PBMC T cells (not recorded which). CDR3 sequence: CSARDSQGRETQYF.